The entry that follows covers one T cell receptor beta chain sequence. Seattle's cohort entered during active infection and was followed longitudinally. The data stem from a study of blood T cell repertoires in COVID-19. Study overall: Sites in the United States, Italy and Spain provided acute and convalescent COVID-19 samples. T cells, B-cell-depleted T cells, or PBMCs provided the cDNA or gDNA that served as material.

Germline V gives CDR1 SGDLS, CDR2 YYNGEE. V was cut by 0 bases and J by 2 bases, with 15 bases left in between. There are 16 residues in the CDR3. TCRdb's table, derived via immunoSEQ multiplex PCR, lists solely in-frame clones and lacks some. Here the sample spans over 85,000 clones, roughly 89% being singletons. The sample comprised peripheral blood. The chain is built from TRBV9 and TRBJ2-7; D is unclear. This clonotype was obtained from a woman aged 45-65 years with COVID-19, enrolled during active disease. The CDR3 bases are TGTGCCAGCAGCGTAGGCTGGAGCTCCCCTACCTACGAGCAGTACTTC. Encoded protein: CASSVGWSSPTYEQYF. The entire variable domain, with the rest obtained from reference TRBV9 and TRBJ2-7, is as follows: DSGVTQTPKHLITATGQRVTLRCSPRSGDLSVYWYQQSLDQGLQFLIQYYNGEERAKGNILERFSAQQFPDLHSELNLSSLELGDSALYFCASSVGWSSPTYEQYFGPGTRLTVT.